A single T cell receptor (beta chain) is shown here with its context. The repertoire was sequenced with immunoSEQ multiplex PCR; TCRdb's copy has only in-frame clones and lacks some. Among just over 300,000 clones listed, roughly 88% were seen once. This record comes from a study of blood T cell repertoires in COVID-19. CDR3 length: 16 amino acids. From germline, CDR1 is SGHTA and CDR2 FQGNSA. With 1 base removed from V and 1 base from J, the gap between germline ends came to 11 bases. This receptor was identified in a man aged 25-40 years who had recovered from COVID-19. The sequenced sample was PBMCs or T cells enriched from blood (not recorded which). The rearrangement uses TRBV7-2 and TRBJ1-3; D ambiguous. The CDR3 DNA reads TGTGCCAGCAGCTTAGTATGGAGTGTATCTGGAAACACCATATATTTT. The encoded protein is CASSLVWSVSGNTIYF.